One and the same sample provided the 2 T cell receptor beta chains below, sequenced in a study of shared clonotypes between healthy human individuals. Naive CD8 cells comprised CD45RO-negative, CCR7-positively selected cells, excluding terminally differentiated effector memory CD45RA+ cells. The repertoire was sequenced with immunoSEQ multiplex PCR; TCRdb's copy has only in-frame clones and lacks some. Among a few million clones listed, roughly 95% were seen once. Sequenced input: naive CD8+ T cells from PBMCs. The receptors were sampled from a man aged 18 to 29 in good health. Some clones in this sample may be carry-over from other donors' samples.

The genes are TRBV4-1 and TRBJ2-2; 8 positions match TRBD1. CDR1 is MGHRA, CDR2 YSYEKL, per germline. The CDR3 runs to 17 residues. Unmatched junction bases numbered 10, after V lost 1 base and J lost 6 bases. The CDR3 DNA follows: TGCGCCAGCAGCCAAGGAATGGGACAGGTGGAATCCGGGGAGCTGTTTTTT. Translation: CASSQGMGQVESGELFF.

For the CDR3, the DNA is TGTGCCAGCAGTGACGGACTAGCGGGAGGGCCCTACAATGAGCAGTTCTTC. Translated: CASSDGLAGGPYNEQFF. The gene calls are TRBV27 and TRBJ2-1, with TRBD2 matching over 15 bases. There are 17 residues in the CDR3. Germline trimming cut 5 bases from V and 2 bases from J; bases unmatched to any gene: 4. In germline, CDR1 is MNHEY, CDR2 SMNVEV (reference sequence).